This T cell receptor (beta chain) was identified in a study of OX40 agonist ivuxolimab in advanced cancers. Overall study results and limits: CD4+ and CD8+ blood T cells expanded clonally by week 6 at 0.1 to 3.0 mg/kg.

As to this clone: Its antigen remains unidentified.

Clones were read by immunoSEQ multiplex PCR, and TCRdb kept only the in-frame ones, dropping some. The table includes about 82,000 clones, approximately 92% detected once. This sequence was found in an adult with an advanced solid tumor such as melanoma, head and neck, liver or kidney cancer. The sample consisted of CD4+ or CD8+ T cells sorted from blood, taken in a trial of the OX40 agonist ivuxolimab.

The CDR3 loop is CATRGGQGGRNTEAFF. In DNA, the CDR3 is TGTGCCACCAGGGGTGGACAGGGGGGGAGGAACACTGAAGCTTTCTTT. The chain carries TRBV15 and TRBJ1-1, with 10 bases aligning to TRBD1. In germline, CDR1 is LNHNV, CDR2 YYDKDF (reference sequence). V was clipped by 6 bases and J by 1 base; unmatched bases: 8. CDR3 length equals 16 residues.